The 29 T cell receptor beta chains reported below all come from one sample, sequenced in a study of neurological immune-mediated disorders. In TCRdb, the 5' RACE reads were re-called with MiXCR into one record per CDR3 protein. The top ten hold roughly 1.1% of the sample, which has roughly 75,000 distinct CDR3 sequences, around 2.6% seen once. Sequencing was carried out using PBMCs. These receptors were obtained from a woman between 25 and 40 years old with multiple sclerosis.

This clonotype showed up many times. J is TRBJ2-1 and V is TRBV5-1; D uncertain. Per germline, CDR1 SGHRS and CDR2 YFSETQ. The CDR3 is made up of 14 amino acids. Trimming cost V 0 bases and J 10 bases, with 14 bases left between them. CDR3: CASSLALIGGEQFF. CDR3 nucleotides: TGCGCCAGCAGCTTGGCCTTGATAGGCGGCGAGCAGTTCTTC.

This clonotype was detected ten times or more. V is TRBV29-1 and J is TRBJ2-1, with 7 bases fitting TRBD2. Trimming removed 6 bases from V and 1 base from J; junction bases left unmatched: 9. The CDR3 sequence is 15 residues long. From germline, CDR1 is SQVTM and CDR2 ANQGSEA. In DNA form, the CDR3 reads TGCAGCGTGGGATCGACTAGCACGTCCTACAATGAGCAGTTCTTC. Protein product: CSVGSTSTSYNEQFF.

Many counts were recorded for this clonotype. CDR3 coding DNA: TGTGCCAGCAACAGAACGGATAGCTCCTACAATGAGCAGTTCTTC. It yields the protein CASNRTDSSYNEQFF. The V call is TRBV7-9, the J call TRBJ2-1; D gene uncertain. V was cut by 7 bases and J by 0 bases, with 13 bases left in between. Germline loops: CDR1 SEHNR, CDR2 FQNEAQ (reference sequence). The CDR3 loop spans 15 amino acids.

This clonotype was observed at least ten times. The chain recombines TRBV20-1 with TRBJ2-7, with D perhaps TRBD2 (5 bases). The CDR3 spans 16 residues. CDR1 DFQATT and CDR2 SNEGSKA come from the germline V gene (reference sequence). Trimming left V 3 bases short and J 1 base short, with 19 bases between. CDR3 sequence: CSASKGFGRLSYEQYF. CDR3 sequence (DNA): TGCAGTGCTAGTAAGGGATTCGGTCGACTATCCTACGAGCAGTACTTC.

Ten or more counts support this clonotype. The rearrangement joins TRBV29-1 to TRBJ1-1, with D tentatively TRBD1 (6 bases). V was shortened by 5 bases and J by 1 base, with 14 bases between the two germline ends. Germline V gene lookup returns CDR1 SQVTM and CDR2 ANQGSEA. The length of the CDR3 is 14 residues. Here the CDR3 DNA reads TGCAGCGTTACCTCGGGACAACCGAACACTGAAGCTTTCTTT. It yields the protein CSVTSGQPNTEAFF.

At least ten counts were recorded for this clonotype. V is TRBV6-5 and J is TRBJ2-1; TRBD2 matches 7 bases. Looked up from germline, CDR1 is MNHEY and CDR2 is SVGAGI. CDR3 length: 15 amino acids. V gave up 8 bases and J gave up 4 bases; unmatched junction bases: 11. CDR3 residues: CASQKGGSAYNEQFF. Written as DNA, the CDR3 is TGTGCCAGCCAAAAGGGCGGGAGCGCGTACAATGAGCAGTTCTTC.

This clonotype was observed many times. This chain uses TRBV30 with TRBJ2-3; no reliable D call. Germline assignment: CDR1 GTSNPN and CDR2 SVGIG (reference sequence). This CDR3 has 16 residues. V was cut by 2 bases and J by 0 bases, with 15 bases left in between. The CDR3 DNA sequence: TGTGCCTGGAGTATCCAGCAGACAACTAGCACAGATACGCAGTATTTT. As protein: CAWSIQQTTSTDTQYF.

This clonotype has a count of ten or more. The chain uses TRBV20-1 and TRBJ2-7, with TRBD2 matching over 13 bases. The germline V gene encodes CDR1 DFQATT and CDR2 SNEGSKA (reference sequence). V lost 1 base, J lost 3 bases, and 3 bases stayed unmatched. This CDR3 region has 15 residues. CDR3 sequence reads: CSARGGLAGNYEQYF. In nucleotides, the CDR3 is TGCAGTGCTAGAGGGGGACTAGCGGGGAACTACGAGCAGTACTTC.

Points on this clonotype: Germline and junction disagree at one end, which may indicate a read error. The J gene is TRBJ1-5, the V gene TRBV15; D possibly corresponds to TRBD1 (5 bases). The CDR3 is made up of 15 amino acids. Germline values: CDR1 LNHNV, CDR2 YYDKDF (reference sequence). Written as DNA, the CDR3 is TGTGCCACCAGCAGAGACATGGGGCCTAGGCAGCCCCAGAATTTT. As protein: CATSRDMGPRQPQNF.

The CDR3 DNA reads as TGTGCCAGCAGTTTATCCGGGACTAGCGGGAGTTTTGCTGAGGGGGAGCTGTTTTTT. Residues: CASSLSGTSGSFAEGELFF. The chain links TRBV27 to TRBJ2-2, with 14 bases that match TRBD2. V dropped 0 bases and J dropped 8; count of bases not matched to a gene: 11. The germline gives CDR1 MNHEY, CDR2 SMNVEV (reference sequence). The CDR3 runs to 19 residues.

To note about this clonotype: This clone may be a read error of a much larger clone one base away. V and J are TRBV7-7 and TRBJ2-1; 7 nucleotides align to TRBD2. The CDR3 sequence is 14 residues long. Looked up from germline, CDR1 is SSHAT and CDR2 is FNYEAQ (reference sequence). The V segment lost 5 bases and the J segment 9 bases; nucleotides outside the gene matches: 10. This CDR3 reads CASSHKGRGLEQFF. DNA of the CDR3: TGTGCCAGCAGCCACAAGGGGAGGGGCCTTGAGCAGTTCTTC. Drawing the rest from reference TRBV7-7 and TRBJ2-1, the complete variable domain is GAGVSQSPRYKVTKRGQDVTLRCDPISSHATLYWYQQALGQGPEFLTYFNYEAQPDKSGLPSDRFSAERPEGSISTLTIQRTEQRDSAMYRCASSHKGRGLEQFFGPGTRLTVL.

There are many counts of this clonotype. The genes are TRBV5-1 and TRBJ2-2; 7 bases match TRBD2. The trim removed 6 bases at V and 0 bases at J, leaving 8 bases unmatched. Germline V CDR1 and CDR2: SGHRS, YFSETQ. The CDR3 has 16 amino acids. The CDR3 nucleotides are TGCGCCAGCATGCTGGCGGGAGCGCCGAACACCGGGGAGCTGTTTTTT. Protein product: CASMLAGAPNTGELFF.

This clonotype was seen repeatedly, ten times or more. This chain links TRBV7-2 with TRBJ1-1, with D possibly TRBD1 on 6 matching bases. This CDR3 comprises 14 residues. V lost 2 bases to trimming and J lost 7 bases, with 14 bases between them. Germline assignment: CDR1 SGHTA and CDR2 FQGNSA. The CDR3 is CASSLNGGPNEAFF. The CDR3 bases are TGTGCCAGCAGCTTAAATGGGGGGCCTAATGAAGCTTTCTTT.

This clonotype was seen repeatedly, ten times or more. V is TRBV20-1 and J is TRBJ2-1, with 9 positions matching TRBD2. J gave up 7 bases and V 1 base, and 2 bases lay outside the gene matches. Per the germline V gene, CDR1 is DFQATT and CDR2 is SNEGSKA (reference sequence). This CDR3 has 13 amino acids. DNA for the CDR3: TGCAGTGCTAGAGCGCGGGGGGGGAATGAGCAGTTCTTC. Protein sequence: CSARARGGNEQFF.

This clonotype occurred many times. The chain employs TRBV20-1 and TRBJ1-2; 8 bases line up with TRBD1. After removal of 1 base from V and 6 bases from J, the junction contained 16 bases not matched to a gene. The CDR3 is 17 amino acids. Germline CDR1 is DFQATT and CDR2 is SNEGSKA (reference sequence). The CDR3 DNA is TGCAGTGCTAGAGGCGGTGGCAGGGGGCTCCCCAGAAATGGCTACACCTTC. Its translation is CSARGGGRGLPRNGYTF.

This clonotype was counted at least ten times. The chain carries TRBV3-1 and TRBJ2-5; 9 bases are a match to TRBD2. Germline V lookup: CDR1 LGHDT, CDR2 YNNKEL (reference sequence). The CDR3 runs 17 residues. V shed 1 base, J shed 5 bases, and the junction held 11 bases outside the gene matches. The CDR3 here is CASSQGSSGSLGETQYF. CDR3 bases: TGTGCCAGCAGCCAAGGTAGTAGCGGGAGTTTGGGCGAGACCCAGTACTTC.

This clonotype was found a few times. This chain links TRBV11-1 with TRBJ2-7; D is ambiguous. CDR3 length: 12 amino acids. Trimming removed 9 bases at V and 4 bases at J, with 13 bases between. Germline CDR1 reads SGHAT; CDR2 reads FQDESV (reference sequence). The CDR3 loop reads CASGGSSYEQYF. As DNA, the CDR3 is TGTGCCAGTGGCGGTAGCAGTTACGAGCAGTACTTC.

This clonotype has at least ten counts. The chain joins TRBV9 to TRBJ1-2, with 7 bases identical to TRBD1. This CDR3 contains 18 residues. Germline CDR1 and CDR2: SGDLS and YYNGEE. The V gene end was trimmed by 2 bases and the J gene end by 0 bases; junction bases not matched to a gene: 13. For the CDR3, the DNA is TGTGCCAGCAGCGTCTACCGAGACAGGGATGGAGCTAACTATGGCTACACCTTC. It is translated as CASSVYRDRDGANYGYTF.

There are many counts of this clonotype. CDR3 amino acids: CASSLIGDTYEQYF. The CDR3 coding sequence is TGTGCCAGCAGTTTAATAGGGGATACCTACGAGCAGTACTTC. The chain recombines TRBV27 with TRBJ2-7; D may be TRBD1 (5 bases). V lost 2 bases, J lost 2 bases, and 10 bases lay in between. Germline CDR1 is MNHEY and CDR2 is SMNVEV (reference sequence). This CDR3 region has 14 residues.

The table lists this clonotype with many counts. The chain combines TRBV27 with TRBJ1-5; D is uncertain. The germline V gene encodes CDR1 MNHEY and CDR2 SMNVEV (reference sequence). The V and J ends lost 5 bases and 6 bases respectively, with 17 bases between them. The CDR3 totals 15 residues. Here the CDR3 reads CASSPFSGLAQPQHF. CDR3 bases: TGTGCCAGCAGTCCCTTCAGCGGTCTTGCTCAGCCCCAGCATTTT.

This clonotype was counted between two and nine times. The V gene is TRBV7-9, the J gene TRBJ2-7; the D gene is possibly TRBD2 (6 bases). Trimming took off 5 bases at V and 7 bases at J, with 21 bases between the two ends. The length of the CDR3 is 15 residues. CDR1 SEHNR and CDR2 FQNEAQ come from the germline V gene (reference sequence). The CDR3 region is CASSANPSGLGEQYF. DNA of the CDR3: TGTGCCAGCAGCGCTAACCCCAGCGGGTTGGGGGAGCAGTACTTC.

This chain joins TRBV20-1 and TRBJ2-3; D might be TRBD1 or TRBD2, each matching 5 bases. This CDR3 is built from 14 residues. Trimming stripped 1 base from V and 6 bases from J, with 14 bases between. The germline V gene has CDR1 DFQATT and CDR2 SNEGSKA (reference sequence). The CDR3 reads CSARVRRWGDTQYF. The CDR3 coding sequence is TGCAGTGCTAGAGTGCGGCGGTGGGGGGATACGCAGTATTTT.

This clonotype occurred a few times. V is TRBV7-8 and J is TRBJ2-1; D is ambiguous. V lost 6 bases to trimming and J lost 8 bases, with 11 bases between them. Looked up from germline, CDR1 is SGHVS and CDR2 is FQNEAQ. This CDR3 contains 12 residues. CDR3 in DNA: TGTGCCAGCAGATCGGAATTCTATGAGCAGTTCTTC. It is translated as CASRSEFYEQFF.

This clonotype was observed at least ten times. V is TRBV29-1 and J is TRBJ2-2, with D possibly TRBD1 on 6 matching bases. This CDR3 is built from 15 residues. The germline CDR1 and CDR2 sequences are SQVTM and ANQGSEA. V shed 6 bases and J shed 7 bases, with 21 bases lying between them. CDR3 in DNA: TGCAGCGTGAACCAGGGGAAGGCTGGTATCGGGGAGCTGTTTTTT. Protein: CSVNQGKAGIGELFF.

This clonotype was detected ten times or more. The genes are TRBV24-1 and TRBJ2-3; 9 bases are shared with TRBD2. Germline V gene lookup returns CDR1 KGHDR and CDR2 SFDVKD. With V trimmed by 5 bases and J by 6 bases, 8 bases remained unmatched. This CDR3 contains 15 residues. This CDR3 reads CATSGHAGGDDTQYF. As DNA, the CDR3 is TGTGCCACCAGTGGCCACGCGGGAGGGGATGATACGCAGTATTTT.

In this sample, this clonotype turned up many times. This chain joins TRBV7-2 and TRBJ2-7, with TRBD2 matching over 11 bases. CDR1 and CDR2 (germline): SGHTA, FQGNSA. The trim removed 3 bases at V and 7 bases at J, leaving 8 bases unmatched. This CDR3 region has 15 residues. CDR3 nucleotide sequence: TGTGCCAGCAGCTTCCTGACTAGCGGGGAGGGGGAGCAGTACTTC. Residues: CASSFLTSGEGEQYF. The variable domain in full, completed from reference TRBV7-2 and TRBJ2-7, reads GAGVSQSPSNKVTEKGKDVELRCDPISGHTALYWYRQSLGQGLEFLIYFQGNSAPDKSGLPSDRFSAERTGGSVSTLTIQRTQQEDSAVYLCASSFLTSGEGEQYFGPGTRLTVT.

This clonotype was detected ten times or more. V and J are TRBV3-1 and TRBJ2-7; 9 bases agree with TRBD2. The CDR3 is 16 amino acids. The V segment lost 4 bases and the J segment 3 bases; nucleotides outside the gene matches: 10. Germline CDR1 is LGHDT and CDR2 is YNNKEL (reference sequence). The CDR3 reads CASSPGVAGVVYEQYF. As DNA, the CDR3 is TGTGCCAGCAGCCCAGGGGTAGCGGGAGTAGTCTACGAGCAGTACTTC.

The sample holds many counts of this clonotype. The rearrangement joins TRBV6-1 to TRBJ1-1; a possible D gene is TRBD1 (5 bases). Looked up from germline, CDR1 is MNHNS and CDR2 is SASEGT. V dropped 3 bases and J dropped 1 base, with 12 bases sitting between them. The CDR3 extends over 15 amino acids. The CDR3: CASSEGLGGNTEAFF. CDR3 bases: TGTGCCAGCAGTGAGGGGTTGGGGGGGAACACTGAAGCTTTCTTT.

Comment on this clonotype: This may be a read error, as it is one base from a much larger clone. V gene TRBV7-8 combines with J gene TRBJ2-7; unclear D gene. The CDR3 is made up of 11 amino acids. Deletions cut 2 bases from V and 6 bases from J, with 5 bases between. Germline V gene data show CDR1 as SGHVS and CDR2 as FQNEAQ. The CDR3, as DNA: TGTGCCAGCAGCTTACAGTTCGAGCAGTACTTC. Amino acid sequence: CASSLQFEQYF.